The T cell receptor beta chain described here comes from a study of T cells after posttransplantation cyclophosphamide. Points from the study as a whole: Later blood repertoires were often dominated by clones from the donor CD8+ memory compartment.

The CDR3 runs to 15 residues. Trimming removed 4 bases from V and 0 bases from J; junction bases left unmatched: 3. Per germline, CDR1 LGHNA and CDR2 YNFKEQ. Of note for this clone: The target antigen is unknown.

Using immunoSEQ multiplex PCR, the repertoire was profiled, and TCRdb retains in-frame clones only, with some absent. The sample has several thousand clones; 90% to 95% are singletons. Peripheral blood was collected from the related graft donor on the marrow donation day. The receptor's source is a man in his fifties. The V call is TRBV4-2, the J call TRBJ2-3; 8 nucleotides agree with TRBD2. Sequencing was performed on naive CD4+ T cells sorted from PBMCs. CDR3 residues: CASSRAGDSTDTQYF. The CDR3 coding sequence is TGTGCCAGCAGCCGAGCGGGAGATAGCACAGATACGCAGTATTTT.